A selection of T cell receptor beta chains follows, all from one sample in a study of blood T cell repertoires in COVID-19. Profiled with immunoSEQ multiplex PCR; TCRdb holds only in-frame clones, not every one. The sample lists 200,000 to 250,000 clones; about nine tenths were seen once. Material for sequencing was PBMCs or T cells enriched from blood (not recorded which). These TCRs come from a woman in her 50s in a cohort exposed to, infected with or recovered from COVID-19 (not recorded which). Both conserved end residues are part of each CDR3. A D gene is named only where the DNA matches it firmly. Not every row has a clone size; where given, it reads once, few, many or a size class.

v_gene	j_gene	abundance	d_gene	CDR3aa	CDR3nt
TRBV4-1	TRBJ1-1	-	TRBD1	CASSQPSTGYGTEAFF	TGCGCCAGCAGCCAACCCTCGACAGGGTATGGCACTGAAGCTTTCTTT
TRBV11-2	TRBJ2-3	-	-	CASSLGRQRDTQYF	TGTGCCAGCAGCTTAGGGCGGCAGAGAGATACGCAGTATTTT
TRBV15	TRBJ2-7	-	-	CATSRSGTGVLEQYF	TGTGCCACCAGCAGATCCGGGACGGGGGTTTTGGAGCAGTACTTC
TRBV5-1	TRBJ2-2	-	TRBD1	CASSPTGLVGSNTGELFF	TGCGCCAGCAGCCCGACAGGGTTGGTTGGCTCGAACACCGGGGAGCTGTTTTTT
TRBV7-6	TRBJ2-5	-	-	CASSLAGSQETQYF	TGTGCCAGCAGCTTAGCGGGGAGCCAAGAGACCCAGTACTTC
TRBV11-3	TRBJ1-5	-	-	CASSLVQEYGEYGNQPQHF	TGTGCCAGCAGCTTAGTACAGGAGTATGGTGAATATGGCAATCAGCCCCAGCATTTT
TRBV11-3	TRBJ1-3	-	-	CASSLAIQRLGRTGNTIYF	TGTGCCAGCAGCTTAGCCATTCAGAGACTAGGACGGACGGGAAACACCATATATTTT
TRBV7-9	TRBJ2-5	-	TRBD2	CASSFDRGGMETQYF	TGTGCCAGCAGCTTCGACCGGGGGGGCATGGAGACCCAGTACTTC
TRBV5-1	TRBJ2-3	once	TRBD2	CASSSLTSGGTDTQYF	TGCGCCAGCAGCTCCCTAACTAGCGGGGGTACAGATACGCAGTATTTT
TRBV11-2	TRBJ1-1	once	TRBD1	CASSIDRGDTEAFF	TGTGCCAGCAGCATTGACAGGGGGGACACTGAAGCTTTCTTT
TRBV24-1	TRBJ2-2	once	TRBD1	CAIGDRVGTGELFF	TGTGCCATCGGGGACAGGGTTGGGACCGGGGAGCTGTTTTTT
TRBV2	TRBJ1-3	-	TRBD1	CASSRDRAGNTIYF	TGTGCCAGCAGCCGAGACAGGGCTGGAAACACCATATATTTT
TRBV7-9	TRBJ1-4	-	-	CASSLNTGSLTNEKLFF	TGTGCCAGCAGCTTGAACACAGGTTCTTTAACTAATGAAAAACTGTTTTTT
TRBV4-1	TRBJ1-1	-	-	CASSQGGQNTEAFF	TGCGCCAGCAGCCAAGGAGGGCAGAACACTGAAGCTTTCTTT
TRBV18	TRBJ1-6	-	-	CASSPGTPSSSPLHF	TGTGCCAGCTCACCGGGGACACCGAGTAGTTCACCCCTCCACTTT
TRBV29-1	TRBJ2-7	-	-	CSAGERFYEQYF	TGCAGCGCCGGGGAGAGATTCTACGAGCAGTACTTC
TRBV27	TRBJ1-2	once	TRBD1	CASKARDRGRFYGYTF	TGTGCCAGCAAGGCCCGGGACAGGGGGCGATTCTATGGCTACACCTTC
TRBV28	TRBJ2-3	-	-	CASSSSPGLGTLTDTQYF	TGTGCCAGCAGTTCGTCCCCCGGCCTAGGCACGTTGACAGATACGCAGTATTTT
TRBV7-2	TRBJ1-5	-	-	CASSFFGSNQPQHF	TGTGCCAGCAGCTTCTTCGGGAGCAATCAGCCCCAGCATTTT
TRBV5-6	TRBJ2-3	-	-	CASCRGWAPDTQYF	TGTGCCAGCTGTCGGGGATGGGCCCCAGATACGCAGTATTTT
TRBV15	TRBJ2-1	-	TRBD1	CATSRDRRTGRHNEQFF	TGTGCCACCAGCAGAGATCGTCGGACAGGGCGACACAATGAGCAGTTCTTC
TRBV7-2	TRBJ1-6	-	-	CASSPAQGYNSPLHF	TGTGCCAGCAGCCCTGCCCAGGGATATAATTCACCCCTCCACTTT
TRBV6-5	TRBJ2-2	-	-	CASSIQMNTGELFF	TGTGCCAGCAGTATACAGATGAACACCGGGGAGCTGTTTTTT
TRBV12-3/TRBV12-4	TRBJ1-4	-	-	CASSLRQHEKLFF	TGTGCCAGCAGTTTGCGACAGCATGAAAAACTGTTTTTT
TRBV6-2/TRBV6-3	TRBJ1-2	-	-	CASSNQWVADYGYTF	TGTGCCAGCAGCAACCAGTGGGTGGCGGACTATGGCTACACCTTC
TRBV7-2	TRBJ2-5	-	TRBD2	CASSSRGLAGGARETQYF	TGTGCCAGCAGCTCAAGGGGACTAGCGGGGGGGGCCCGGGAGACCCAGTACTTC
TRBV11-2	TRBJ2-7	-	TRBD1	CASSFYRGYEQYF	TGTGCCAGCAGCTTCTACAGGGGCTACGAGCAGTACTTC
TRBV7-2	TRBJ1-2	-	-	CASSVTVKSANYGYTF	TGTGCCAGCAGCGTAACCGTGAAATCAGCTAACTATGGCTACACCTTC
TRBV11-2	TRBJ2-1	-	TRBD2	CASSWTRGGFSYNEQFF	TGTGCCAGCAGCTGGACTCGCGGGGGGTTCTCCTACAATGAGCAGTTCTTC
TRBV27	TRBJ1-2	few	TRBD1	CASSLSGLGTVYGYTF	TGTGCCAGCAGTTTATCGGGCCTTGGGACAGTCTATGGCTACACCTTC
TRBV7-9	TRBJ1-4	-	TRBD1	CASSSTGGNEKLFF	TGTGCCAGCAGCTCGACAGGGGGAAATGAAAAACTGTTTTTT
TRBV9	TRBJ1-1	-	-	CASSVSVNTEAFF	TGTGCCAGCAGCGTATCAGTGAACACTGAAGCTTTCTTT
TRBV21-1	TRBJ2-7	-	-	CASPGTGAAYEQYF	TGTGCCAGCCCGGGGACAGGAGCCGCCTACGAGCAGTACTTC
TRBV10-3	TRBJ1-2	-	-	CAISESPVGSGSYGYTF	TGTGCCATCAGTGAGTCGCCCGTCGGCAGCGGAAGCTATGGCTACACCTTC
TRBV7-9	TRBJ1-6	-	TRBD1	CASSSYTGVVSPLHF	TGTGCCAGCAGCTCTTACACAGGGGTAGTATCACCCCTCCACTTT
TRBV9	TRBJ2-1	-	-	CASSVIAGLYNEQFF	TGTGCCAGCAGCGTCATCGCGGGGCTCTACAATGAGCAGTTCTTC
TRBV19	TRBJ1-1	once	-	CASSIDLGEQDVIDTEAFF	TGTGCCAGTAGTATAGATCTAGGTGAACAGGACGTGATCGACACTGAAGCTTTCTTT
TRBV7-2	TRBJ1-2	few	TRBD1	CASSYDREGGYTF	TGTGCCAGCAGCTATGACAGGGAAGGCGGCTACACCTTC
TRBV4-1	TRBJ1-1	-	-	CASSQPTGYGAFF	TGCGCCAGCAGCCAACCAACAGGGTACGGAGCTTTCTTT
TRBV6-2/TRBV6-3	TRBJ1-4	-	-	CASSYSSGVEKLFF	TGTGCCAGCAGTTACTCATCCGGGGTTGAAAAACTGTTTTTT
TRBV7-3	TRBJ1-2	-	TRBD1	CASSQTGGGGGYTF	TGTGCCAGCAGCCAGACAGGGGGCGGAGGTGGCTACACCTTC